These T cell receptor beta chains were read from a single sample in a study of blood T cell repertoires in COVID-19. Produced via immunoSEQ multiplex PCR; TCRdb's table is partial and in-frame only. Seen here are approximately 290,000 clones, approximately 85% observed once, and the top ten hold 0.87%. The sample consisted of peripheral blood. The receptors come from a human donor with COVID-19, enrolled during active disease. The donor label of this sample is uncertain. Each CDR3 is given with its conserved first and last residue. D genes are given only for firm matches. Only part of the rows carry a size: once, few, many, or a class if the clone is expanded.

CDR3 length	clone size	V gene	J gene	D gene	CDR3 protein	CDR3 DNA
17	-	TRBV2	TRBJ1-3	-	CASNPRAQGVTGNTIYF	TGTGCCAGCAACCCAAGGGCCCAGGGCGTTACTGGAAACACCATATATTTT
16	-	TRBV4-2	TRBJ2-7	TRBD2	CASSRELAGGMYEQYF	TGTGCCAGCAGCCGGGAGCTAGCGGGAGGAATGTACGAGCAGTACTTC
14	-	TRBV19	TRBJ1-4	-	CASSLTGDGEKLFF	TGTGCCAGTAGCCTGACAGGTGATGGTGAAAAACTGTTTTTT
13	-	TRBV28	TRBJ2-3	-	CASSSRRVDTQYF	TGTGCCAGCAGTTCCCGGAGAGTGGATACGCAGTATTTT
13	-	TRBV30	TRBJ1-5	-	CACSGGGNQPQHF	TGTGCCTGCTCGGGGGGTGGCAATCAGCCCCAGCATTTT
14	-	TRBV29-1	TRBJ1-3	TRBD1	CSVAGTDSGNTIYF	TGCAGCGTTGCAGGGACAGACTCTGGAAACACCATATATTTT
15	-	TRBV7-3	TRBJ2-3	TRBD1	CASSSTGVGTDTQYF	TGTGCCAGCAGCTCAACAGGGGTGGGCACAGATACGCAGTATTTT
13	-	TRBV28	TRBJ1-1	-	CASSLASRIAAFF	TGTGCCAGCAGTTTAGCATCCAGGATTGCAGCTTTCTTT
16	-	TRBV24-1	TRBJ2-3	-	CATSDASGISTDTQYF	TGTGCCACCAGTGATGCAAGCGGAATTAGCACAGATACGCAGTATTTT
15	-	TRBV19	TRBJ2-7	TRBD1	CASSIGGTGLYEQYF	TGTGCCAGTAGTATAGGTGGGACAGGATTGTACGAGCAGTACTTC
15	-	TRBV2	TRBJ2-1	-	CASSRSRVLYNEQFF	TGTGCCAGCAGTCGTTCGAGGGTCCTATACAATGAGCAGTTCTTC
16	once	TRBV27	TRBJ1-1	TRBD1	CASRTGTGLSGTEAFF	TGTGCCAGCAGGACCGGGACAGGGCTTTCCGGGACTGAAGCTTTCTTT
14	-	TRBV5-4	TRBJ1-1	TRBD1	CASSKPDRDTEAFF	TGTGCCAGCAGCAAACCTGACAGGGATACTGAAGCTTTCTTT
15	-	TRBV6-5	TRBJ2-3	TRBD2	CASRLTSGGPDTQYF	TGTGCCAGCCGATTGACTAGCGGGGGCCCAGATACGCAGTATTTT
17	once	TRBV10-3	TRBJ1-6	TRBD1	CAISDRTGKGTNSPLHF	TGTGCCATCAGCGATCGGACAGGGAAGGGTACTAATTCACCCCTCCACTTT
12	-	TRBV28	TRBJ2-3	-	CANSRSTDTQYF	TGTGCCAACAGCCGTAGCACAGATACGCAGTATTTT
15	-	TRBV5-4	TRBJ2-5	TRBD1	CASSPAGTGQETQYF	TGTGCCAGCAGCCCGGCTGGGACAGGGCAAGAGACCCAGTACTTC
16	-	TRBV3-1/TRBV3-2	TRBJ1-6	TRBD1	CASSQDYRGFGSPLHF	TGTGCCAGCAGCCAAGACTACAGGGGTTTCGGTTCACCCCTCCACTTT
17	-	TRBV4-2	TRBJ1-1	-	CASSQEPQGPKRTEAFF	TGTGCCAGCAGCCAAGAACCCCAGGGGCCCAAGAGGACTGAAGCTTTCTTT
15	-	TRBV19	TRBJ1-1	TRBD1	CASRKGAGLNTEAFF	TGTGCCAGTAGAAAGGGGGCAGGCTTGAACACTGAAGCTTTCTTT
14	once	TRBV2	TRBJ2-3	-	CASSEAMRSDTQYF	TGTGCCAGCAGTGAAGCGATGAGGTCAGATACGCAGTATTTT
13	-	TRBV12-3/TRBV12-4	TRBJ2-1	-	CASSPGGYNEQFF	TGTGCCAGCAGTCCCGGGGGCTACAATGAGCAGTTCTTC
13	-	TRBV6-5	TRBJ1-1	-	CASRKSGDTEAFF	TGTGCCAGCAGAAAATCAGGGGACACTGAAGCTTTCTTT
16	-	TRBV5-1	TRBJ2-1	TRBD2	CASSVAGGRQYNEQFF	TGCGCCAGCAGCGTAGCGGGAGGGCGCCAATACAATGAGCAGTTCTTC
17	-	TRBV4-1	TRBJ2-3	-	CASSQPPGLPLPDTQYF	TGCGCCAGCAGCCAACCTCCCGGGTTGCCCCTGCCAGATACGCAGTATTTT
16	-	TRBV7-8	TRBJ2-7	-	CASSLPLRLGAYEQYF	TGTGCCAGCAGCTTACCCCTGAGATTAGGGGCCTACGAGCAGTACTTC
13	once	TRBV10-2	TRBJ1-1	-	CASSSGVGAEAFF	TGCGCCAGCAGTTCAGGGGTCGGTGCTGAAGCTTTCTTT
13	-	TRBV10-1	TRBJ2-7	-	CASSGLLSYEQYF	TGCGCCAGCAGTGGTCTCCTCTCCTACGAGCAGTACTTC
14	-	TRBV3-1/TRBV3-2	TRBJ2-3	-	CASSPRTDTNTQYF	TGTGCCAGCAGCCCTCGGACAGACACGAATACGCAGTATTTT
13	-	TRBV19	TRBJ2-5	TRBD1	CASADRGQETQYF	TGTGCCAGCGCCGACAGGGGCCAAGAGACCCAGTACTTC
15	-	TRBV11-2	TRBJ1-3	TRBD1	CASSLGQGSVNTIYF	TGTGCCAGCAGCTTGGGACAGGGGTCTGTAAACACCATATATTTT
15	-	TRBV7-9	TRBJ2-7	-	CASSPRDPESYEQYF	TGTGCCAGCAGCCCCCGCGATCCGGAGTCCTACGAGCAGTACTTC
14	-	TRBV11-2	TRBJ2-5	-	CASSLERGQETQYF	TGTGCCAGCAGCTTAGAGAGAGGCCAGGAGACCCAGTACTTC
17	-	TRBV28	TRBJ2-1	-	CASSSDRGGGINNEQFF	TGTGCCAGCAGTTCGGATAGGGGGGGAGGAATAAACAATGAGCAGTTCTTC
12	few	TRBV19	TRBJ1-1	-	CASSVLNTEAFF	TGTGCCAGTAGCGTCCTGAACACTGAAGCTTTCTTT
13	once	TRBV27	TRBJ1-5	-	CASSFGTEQPQHF	TGTGCCAGCAGTTTTGGGACTGAGCAGCCCCAGCATTTT
16	-	TRBV7-6	TRBJ2-1	-	CASSLVGAQIPGEQFF	TGTGCCAGCAGCTTAGTCGGAGCGCAGATTCCGGGGGAGCAGTTCTTC
13	-	TRBV6-5	TRBJ2-5	-	CASSWQGQETQYF	TGTGCCAGCAGTTGGCAGGGGCAGGAGACCCAGTACTTC
13	-	TRBV6-5	TRBJ1-1	TRBD1	CASVGDRGAEAFF	TGTGCCAGCGTCGGAGACAGGGGTGCTGAAGCTTTCTTT
16	-	TRBV6-6	TRBJ2-7	-	CASSSPGEGPSYEQYF	TGTGCCAGCAGTTCGCCAGGGGAGGGTCCCTCCTACGAGCAGTACTTC
13	-	TRBV29-1	TRBJ1-1	-	CSVEYYRQGVTFF	TGCAGCGTTGAATACTATCGGCAGGGTGTAACTTTCTTT
14	-	TRBV30	TRBJ1-5	TRBD1	CAWSASTGNQPQHF	TGTGCCTGGAGTGCCTCGACAGGGAATCAGCCCCAGCATTTT
16	-	TRBV19	TRBJ1-3	-	CASSWEIPDSGNTIYF	TGTGCCAGTAGTTGGGAGATACCTGACTCTGGAAACACCATATATTTT
15	-	TRBV6-6	TRBJ1-4	TRBD1	CASSTRDRVGEKLFF	TGTGCCAGCAGTACCCGGGACAGGGTTGGAGAAAAACTGTTTTTT
14	-	TRBV5-1	TRBJ2-5	-	CASSLALDQETQYF	TGCGCCAGCAGCTTAGCCTTAGACCAAGAGACCCAGTACTTC
16	-	TRBV3-1/TRBV3-2	TRBJ2-1	-	CASSRLGGSSYNEQFF	TGTGCCAGCAGCCGTCTCGGCGGAAGCTCCTACAATGAGCAGTTCTTC
14	-	TRBV7-3	TRBJ2-4	-	CASSSSGPSNIQYF	TGTGCCAGCAGCTCAAGCGGGCCTTCAAACATTCAGTACTTC
13	-	TRBV30	TRBJ1-3	-	CAWSSYLRDTIYF	TGTGCCTGGAGTTCCTACCTCAGGGACACCATATATTTT
15	few	TRBV28	TRBJ2-5	TRBD2	CASSPSGRRRETQYF	TGTGCCAGCAGTCCAAGCGGGAGAAGGAGAGAGACCCAGTACTTC
13	-	TRBV11-2	TRBJ2-6	-	CASSLDRGDVLTF	TGTGCCAGCAGCTTAGACAGGGGGGACGTCCTGACTTTC
14	-	TRBV5-1	TRBJ2-7	-	CASSFEVSSYEQYF	TGCGCCAGCAGCTTCGAGGTTAGCTCCTACGAGCAGTACTTC
15	-	TRBV19	TRBJ2-1	TRBD1	CASSLTGGRYNEQFF	TGTGCCAGTAGTCTGACAGGGGGCCGCTACAATGAGCAGTTCTTC
14	-	TRBV29-1	TRBJ2-1	TRBD2	CSVDPSGAHNEQFF	TGCAGCGTTGACCCTAGCGGAGCCCACAATGAGCAGTTCTTC
15	once	TRBV5-1	TRBJ2-7	TRBD1	CASSRGQGGNYEQYF	TGCGCCAGCAGCCGAGGACAGGGCGGCAACTACGAGCAGTACTTC
14	-	TRBV6-2/TRBV6-3	TRBJ2-7	-	CASSFWTESYEQYF	TGTGCCAGCAGTTTCTGGACTGAGTCCTACGAGCAGTACTTC